Sequencing of this T cell receptor (beta chain) was carried out in a study of T cell repertoires in cytomegalovirus infection. Background on the study: Researchers turned to recently identified HLA-C-restricted CMV epitopes as well as well-studied HLA-B-restricted ones. General study results and limits: CMV-specific TCR beta clonotypes restricted by HLA-C were the ones dominating the ex vivo response.

One entry per CDR3 protein, called by TCRdb with MiXCR from the reads. Counted here are some 920,000 distinct CDR3 sequences, around a third occurring once; the ten biggest clones make up about 14%. CDR3 length: 20 amino acids. Germline values: CDR1 SGHVS, CDR2 FNYEAQ. The junction had 18 bases not matched to a gene; V was cut back by 1 base and J by 4 bases. Points on this clonotype: Antigen: not known.

The clonotype comes from a human donor in good health (CMV status not recorded). Some clones in this sample may be carry-over from other donors' samples. Sequenced here: cultured CD8+ T cells from PBMCs, sampled from culture after CMV antigen stimulation. The J gene is TRBJ2-5, the V gene TRBV7-6, with 10 positions matching TRBD1. The CDR3 spells CASSLVPPPTTRDRGETQYF. The CDR3 DNA follows: TGTGCCAGCAGCTTAGTCCCGCCCCCCACAACCCGGGACAGGGGAGAGACCCAGTACTTC.